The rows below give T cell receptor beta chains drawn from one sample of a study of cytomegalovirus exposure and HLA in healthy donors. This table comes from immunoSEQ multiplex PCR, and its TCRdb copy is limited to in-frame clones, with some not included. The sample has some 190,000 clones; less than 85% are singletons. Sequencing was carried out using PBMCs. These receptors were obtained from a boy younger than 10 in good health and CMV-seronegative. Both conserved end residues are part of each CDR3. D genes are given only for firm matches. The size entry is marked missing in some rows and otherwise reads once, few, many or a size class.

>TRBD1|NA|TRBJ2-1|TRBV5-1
CASSQDRGGLNEQFF
TGCGCCAGCAGCCAGGACAGGGGAGGTTTGAATGAGCAGTTCTTC
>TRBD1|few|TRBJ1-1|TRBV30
CAWSNDRGLTEAFF
TGTGCCTGGAGCAACGACAGGGGGCTCACTGAAGCTTTCTTT
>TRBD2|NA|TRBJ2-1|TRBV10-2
CASRGGREVHNEQFF
TGCGCCAGCAGGGGGGGGCGGGAGGTCCACAATGAGCAGTTCTTC
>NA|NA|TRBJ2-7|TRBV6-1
CASRGTLTHEQYF
TGTGCCAGCAGAGGGACTCTTACTCACGAGCAGTACTTC
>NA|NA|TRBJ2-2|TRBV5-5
CASSLELVGGELFF
TGTGCCAGCAGCTTGGAACTAGTGGGCGGGGAGCTGTTTTTT
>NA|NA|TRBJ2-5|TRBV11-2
CASSFFRGGGVQYF
TGTGCCAGCAGCTTTTTTAGGGGAGGTGGTGTCCAGTACTTC
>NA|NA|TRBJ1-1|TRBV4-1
CASSQDKRRGLMNTEAFF
TGCGCCAGCAGCCAAGATAAAAGGCGAGGACTGATGAACACTGAAGCTTTCTTT
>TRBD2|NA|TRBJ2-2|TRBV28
CASNGEGTGELFF
TGTGCCAGCAATGGGGAGGGGACCGGGGAGCTGTTTTTT
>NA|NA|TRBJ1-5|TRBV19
CASSIYQGTQPQHF
TGTGCCAGTAGTATATACCAGGGGACACAGCCCCAGCATTTT
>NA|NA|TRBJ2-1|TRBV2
CASRADLRGNEQFF
TGTGCCAGCAGGGCAGACCTTAGGGGCAATGAGCAGTTCTTC
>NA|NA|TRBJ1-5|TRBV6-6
CASRPEQGAQPQHF
TGTGCCAGCAGACCAGAACAGGGCGCTCAGCCCCAGCATTTT
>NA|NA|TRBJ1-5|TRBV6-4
CASSDSPSQPQHF
TGTGCCAGCAGTGACTCGCCCAGTCAGCCCCAGCATTTT
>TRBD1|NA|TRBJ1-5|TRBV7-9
CASSSSTGNQPQHF
TGTGCCAGCAGCTCGTCGACAGGGAATCAGCCCCAGCATTTT
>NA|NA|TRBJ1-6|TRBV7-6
CASSLDPRYNSPLHF
TGTGCCAGCAGCTTAGACCCGCGGTATAATTCACCCCTCCACTTT
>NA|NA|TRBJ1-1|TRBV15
CATSAGGRSGNTEAFF
TGTGCCACCAGCGCGGGGGGGAGGTCTGGGAACACTGAAGCTTTCTTT
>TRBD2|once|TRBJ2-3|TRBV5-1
CASSLTSGDTDTQYF
TGCGCCAGCAGCTTGACTAGCGGAGACACAGATACGCAGTATTTT
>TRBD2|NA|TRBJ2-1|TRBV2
CASSWLAEESSYNEQFF
TGTGCCAGCAGCTGGCTAGCGGAAGAGAGCTCCTACAATGAGCAGTTCTTC
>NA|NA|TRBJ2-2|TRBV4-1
CASSQDLNTGELFF
TGCGCCAGCAGCCAAGACCTAAACACCGGGGAGCTGTTTTTT
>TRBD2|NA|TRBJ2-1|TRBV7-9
CASSYPGTSGRNEQFF
TGTGCCAGCAGCTACCCCGGGACTAGCGGTCGGAATGAGCAGTTCTTC
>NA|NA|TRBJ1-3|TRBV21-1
CAREEGTSGNTIYF
TGTGCCAGAGAAGAAGGGACTTCAGGAAACACCATATATTTT
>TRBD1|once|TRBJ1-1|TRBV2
CASSGRDRVNTEAFF
TGTGCCAGCAGTGGACGGGACAGGGTGAACACTGAAGCTTTCTTT
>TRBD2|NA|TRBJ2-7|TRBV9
CASSGTSRYEQYF
TGTGCCAGCAGCGGGACTAGCCGATACGAGCAGTACTTC
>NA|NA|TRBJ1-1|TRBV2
CASSVRRGNTEAFF
TGTGCCAGCAGTGTTCGTCGGGGAAACACTGAAGCTTTCTTT
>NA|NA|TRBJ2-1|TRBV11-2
CASSFRGEQFF
TGTGCCAGCAGCTTTCGAGGGGAGCAGTTCTTC
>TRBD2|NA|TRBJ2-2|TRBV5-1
CASSSTSGGAAGELFF
TGCGCCAGCAGCTCAACTAGCGGGGGGGCAGCCGGGGAGCTGTTTTTT
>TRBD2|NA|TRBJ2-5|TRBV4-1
CASSQEERLAGGWETQYF
TGCGCCAGCAGCCAAGAGGAGCGACTAGCGGGGGGGTGGGAGACCCAGTACTTC
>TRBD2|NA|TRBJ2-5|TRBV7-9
CASSPRLASIQETQYF
TGTGCCAGCAGTCCCCGACTAGCGAGTATCCAAGAGACCCAGTACTTC
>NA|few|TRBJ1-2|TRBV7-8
CASSLLILSRDGYTF
TGTGCCAGCAGCCTCCTTATACTCTCCAGGGATGGCTACACCTTC
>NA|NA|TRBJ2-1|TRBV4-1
CASSRLYDEQFF
TGCGCCAGCAGCCGACTGTACGATGAGCAGTTCTTC
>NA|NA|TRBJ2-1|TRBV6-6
CASSNYGNEQFF
TGTGCCAGCAGTAACTACGGGAATGAGCAGTTCTTC
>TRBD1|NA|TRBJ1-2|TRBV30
CACYQGAGGYTF
TGTGCTTGTTACCAGGGGGCTGGTGGCTACACCTTC
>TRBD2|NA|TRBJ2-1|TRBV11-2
CASSALAGGSYNEQFF
TGTGCCAGCAGCGCCCTAGCGGGAGGCTCCTACAATGAGCAGTTCTTC
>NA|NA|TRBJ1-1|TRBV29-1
CSVDWSGLGTEAFF
TGCAGCGTTGATTGGTCGGGGTTAGGGACTGAAGCTTTCTTT
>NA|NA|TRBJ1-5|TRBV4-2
CASSQDKQPQHF
TGTGCCAGCAGCCAAGATAAGCAACCCCAGCATTTT